This paragraph covers one T cell receptor (beta chain) sequence. Antigen unknown. Profiling relied on immunoSEQ multiplex PCR, and the TCRdb table lists in-frame clones only, not all of them. The data show around 110,000 clones, about 92% seen once. This record belongs to a study of T cell responses to AZD1222 COVID-19 vaccine. The CDR3 sequence is 17 residues long. CDR1 SGDLS and CDR2 YYNGEE come from the germline V gene. Trimming at V came to 3 bases and at J to 3 bases, leaving 7 bases not matched to a gene. Findings of the study overall: The peak T cell response came first, and repertoires were sampled only after it.

V gene TRBV9 combines with J gene TRBJ2-1; 12 bases map to TRBD2. This specimen was peripheral blood, taken on day 0 of AZD1222 vaccination. This sequence was found in an adult in good health. CDR3 region: CASSGTSGKVGYNEQFF. The CDR3 DNA follows: TGTGCCAGCAGCGGGACTAGCGGGAAAGTAGGCTACAATGAGCAGTTCTTC.